This T cell receptor beta chain appears in the sequencing data of a study of T cells expressing NK-cell markers. Study in general: It was from sorted CD3+CD56+NKG2C+, CD3+CD56+NKG2C- and CD3+CD56-NKG2C+ T cells that TCR beta repertoires came. Seven of the eight sequenced donors were classified as HCMV-seropositive, and one was classified as seronegative.

Germline loops: CDR1 SGHDT, CDR2 YYEEEE. This CDR3 has 17 residues. TCR beta libraries carry UMIs added by 5'RACE template switching. Following a re-call of the 5' RACE reads, TCRdb has one entry per CDR3 protein and lacks DNA. The clone table shows approximately 460,000 distinct CDR3 sequences, with the ten largest holding 7.3%. The specimen was blood T cells: a sorted CD56 or NKG2C T cell subset, CD4+ or CD8+ T cells, or bulk PBMC T cells (not recorded which). The gene calls are TRBV5-6 and TRBJ2-3; the TCRdb call, TRBD2, lacks DNA for checking. The TCR comes from a woman aged 18 to 75 in good health. CDR3 sequence reads: CASSSYRTSFEGDTQYF.